One and the same sample provided the 6 T cell receptor beta chains below, sequenced in a study of CD4+ T cells in melanoma. Clones were read by immunoSEQ multiplex PCR, and TCRdb kept only the in-frame ones, dropping some. The sample consists of over 8,000 clones, over 55% of them appearing once. The sequenced sample consisted of cells from a culture (not recorded whether cultured in vitro). The source of these receptors is a human donor with melanoma.

The V call is TRBV18, the J call TRBJ2-3, with unresolved D. V was trimmed by 3 bases and J by 2 bases, leaving 6 bases between them. Per germline, CDR1 KGHSH and CDR2 LQKENI. CDR3 length equals 13 residues. CDR3 sequence: CASSPVATDTQYF. DNA of the CDR3: TGTGCCAGCTCACCGGTGGCCACAGATACGCAGTATTTT.

This clone was seen a single time. V is TRBV5-1 and J is TRBJ2-5, with D maybe TRBD1 (5 bases). The CDR3 runs 15 residues. Trimming cost V 6 bases and J 1 base, with 16 bases left between them. Per germline, CDR1 SGHRS and CDR2 YFSETQ. In nucleotides, the CDR3 is TGCGCCAGCACCCGTCAGGGTTCTACCCAAGAGACCCAGTACTTC. It translates to CASTRQGSTQETQYF. Complete variable domain (other parts from reference TRBV5-1 and TRBJ2-5): KAGVTQTPRYLIKTRGQQVTLSCSPISGHRSVSWYQQTPGQGLQFLFEYFSETQRNKGNFPGRFSGRQFSNSRSEMNVSTLELGDSALYLCASTRQGSTQETQYFGPGTRLLVL.

The V gene is TRBV11-2, the J gene TRBJ1-2, with 9 bases aligning to TRBD1. Germline CDR1 and CDR2: SGHAT and FQNNGV. With V trimmed by 5 bases and J by 6 bases, 7 bases remained unmatched. CDR3 size: 14 residues. The CDR3 DNA sequence: TGTGCCAGCAGCCCGACGGGACAGGGAAATGGCTACACCTTC. As protein: CASSPTGQGNGYTF.

This clone showed up just once. The DNA of the CDR3 is TGTGCCAGCAGTACTGCCGGACAGGGGCCAGATACGCAGTATTTT. Protein: CASSTAGQGPDTQYF. This chain joins TRBV6-6 and TRBJ2-3; 9 positions match TRBD1. Germline loops: CDR1 MNHNY, CDR2 SVGAGI (reference sequence). This CDR3 is 15 amino acids long. The ends lost 5 bases at V and 4 bases at J; junction bases unmatched: 7.

This clone was detected once. The V and J genes are TRBV4-3 and TRBJ2-7; D not certain. V shed 0 bases and J shed 3 bases, with 15 bases lying between them. The CDR3 has 16 residues. Germline loops: CDR1 LGHNA, CDR2 YSLEER. Here the CDR3 reads CASSQDRTQPFYEQYF. Written as DNA, the CDR3 is TGCGCCAGCAGCCAAGATCGGACCCAGCCTTTCTACGAGCAGTACTTC.

This clone was detected only a few times. The rearrangement uses TRBV5-4 and TRBJ1-2, with a tentative D call TRBD1 (5 bases). This CDR3 spans 15 amino acids. The germline V gene has CDR1 SGHNT and CDR2 YYREEE (reference sequence). V shed 4 bases and J shed 6 bases, with 19 bases lying between them. The CDR3 DNA sequence: TGTGCCAGCAGCACCGCCGCGGGGGGTTCGGATGGCTACACCTTC. As protein: CASSTAAGGSDGYTF.